The present T cell receptor (beta chain) was sequenced within a study of CD8+ T cells in alopecia areata. Study overall: The authors scored treated patients' severity by affected scalp percentage.

The length of the CDR3 is 15 residues. Looked up from germline, CDR1 is MNHEY and CDR2 is SMNVEV (reference sequence). V lost 5 bases and J lost 6, with 18 bases in between. Extraction and reverse transcription of RNA yielded cDNA as the sequencing template. The repertoire was sequenced with immunoSEQ multiplex PCR; TCRdb's copy has only in-frame clones and lacks some. The table has some 190,000 clones, approximately 50% seen once. Stated treatment: oral pan-JAK inhibitor, 5-10 mg twice daily. This clonotype was sampled from a human donor with alopecia areata. Specimen: CD8+ T cells sorted from blood, collected at roughly week 52, from a patient treated with tofacitinib. The chain carries TRBV27 and TRBJ2-3; no reliable D call. The CDR3 coding sequence is TGTGCCAGCAGTCCACGGGCAGGTTGGTCTGATACGCAGTATTTT. Its protein is CASSPRAGWSDTQYF.